Sequencing of this T cell receptor beta chain was carried out in a study of shared clonotypes between healthy human individuals (dated by TCRdb to the early 2020s). Notes on the research overall: Three men and a couple of women, aged 18 to 49 years, made up the cohort. Each donor's leukapheresis produced roughly between roughly 0.85 and 9 billion PBMCs. Different laboratories and diverse techniques were used to prepare libraries and sequence TCR repertoires, to increase sequencing depth and limit assay-specific biases. To estimate repertoire size and how much clonotypes are shared between individuals, the study performed deep sequencing of blood TCR repertoires from roughly five healthy adults. For each donor, three plates each were used for CD4 naive and CD4 memory, two plates were used for CD8 naive, and one plate was used for CD8 memory.

At least ten counts were recorded for this clone. Its binding antigen is unknown. No quality values exist for individual bases; no much larger clone is one base distant. From cysteine to phenylalanine, the CDR3 is 13 amino acids long. Only the CDR3 part of the read is kept: 39 bases, read in frame from the first base. A distance of 13 bases separates the germline ends of V and J, which lose 3 bases and 8 bases respectively. CDR1 is given as SNHLY and CDR2 as FYNNEI, both from the germline V gene. Donors were healthy HIV-negative adults with no recently reported acute infections or vaccinations. Only Caucasian adults living in Nashville, Tennessee, USA were represented among the donors. CD4+ T cells were enriched by magnetic negative selection, after which naive cells were positively selected on CD45RA and the negative fraction was taken as the memory subset. After blood collection by leukapheresis, PBMCs were isolated using Ficoll-Histopaque density gradient centrifugation and then cryopreserved in the vapor phase of liquid nitrogen. Purity and quantity of every magnetically sorted T cell population were checked by analytical flow cytometry. Genomic DNA was isolated from each sorted fraction and quantified by UV absorbance on a Nanodrop 2000c.

General conclusions and limits of the study: Because the study included a small number of donors, the genetic and exposure-history diversity represented was limited. Clonotypes shared by all four sorted-subset donors showed higher generation probabilities than non-shared clonotypes. Sampling was restricted to blood, and TCR repertoires in tissues likely differ from the TCR repertoires found in blood. Incomplete sequencing was indicated by rarefaction of sorted-subset datasets, despite the large sequencing depth. Based on pairwise subsampling, the degree of clonotype sharing among donors was expected to be affected by sequencing depth. Estimated clonotype richness was generally larger for naive than for memory subsets. Approximately 5% of naive CD4, around 4% of naive CD8, around 2.3% of memory CD4, and 0.35% to 0.5% of memory CD8 clonotypes were shared across several donors.

Using the deep immunoSEQ assay, multiplex PCR amplified TCR CDR3 regions from genomic DNA. Extracted genomic DNA from each cell subset was spread evenly across all wells of several immunoSEQ 96-well plates, with each plate serving as a replicate. For sorted subsets, approximately 210 ng genomic DNA, equal to 30,000 or so T cell genomes, was loaded into each replicate PCR. Purified libraries were measured with a Qubit 3.0 fluorometer, size-checked on a Bioanalyzer 2100, and measured again with the KAPA Library Quantification kit. Each immunoSEQ 96-well plate was sequenced on its own single-read 150-cycle Illumina NextSeq 550 flow cell. Under the source paper's analysis protocol: Because the immunoSEQ output held only junctional sequences and lacked quality scores, the filtering could not match the filtering applied to full-length reads. To assign V/J genes and CDR3, sequences were annotated against IMGT germline references using PyIR, a Python wrapper for IgBLAST v1.9. Any read was removed if the V/J assignment was weak (E-value above 1e-6), the CDR3 was missing, or the read contained stop codons, out-of-frame junctions, or ambiguous translated residues. A V3J clonotype was defined by an identical inferred V gene, J gene, and CDR3 amino acid sequence. Percentage overlap between repertoires was calculated by dividing the number of shared unique clonotypes by the size of the smaller repertoire. Three approaches were used to assess repertoire richness: RTK rarefaction, the Chao1 estimator, and Recon v2.1 estimates of unobserved clonotypes. OLGA was used to compute generation probabilities for all TCRbeta clonotypes that the gDNA method yielded from a handful of donors. Not all clones reach the TCRdb copy of this immuneACCESS table, which keeps in-frame sequences only. Checked studies attribute under half of the gap to unresolved V genes and leave the rest unexplained. The V and J calls and clone size are taken from that table; D and trimming were inferred from the DNA. The sample table contains about 230,000 clones; only one count was recorded for 50% to 80% of them. 8.5% to 14% of the sample belongs to the ten largest clones.

In this chain, TRBV2 is recombined with TRBJ1-2; the D gene is perhaps TRBD1, from 5 matching bases. This clonotype was obtained from a man aged 25-45 years in good health. Sequencing was carried out using memory CD4+ T cells sorted from blood. The cell subset or site label for this specimen denotes: CD45RA-negative fraction. CDR3 region: CASSDRAEEGYTF. The DNA sequence follows: TGTGCCAGCAGTGACAGGGCGGAGGAGGGCTACACCTTC.